This T cell receptor beta chain was retrieved from a study of Ad26.COV2.S vaccination and SARS-CoV-2 variants. On the study more broadly: Dosing was one shot or two shots 56 days apart. Broader study findings: It is possible that the TCR breadth and depth analyses underestimated the total T cell responses.

About this clone: What it recognizes is unknown.

The J segment lost 2 bases and the V segment lost 4 bases, leaving 8 bases of the junction unmatched. The germline CDR1 and CDR2 sequences are SGHKS and YYEKEE (reference sequence). CDR3 length equals 16 residues. The repertoire was sequenced with immunoSEQ multiplex PCR; TCRdb's copy has only in-frame clones and lacks some. The table shows some 390,000 clones, with around nine tenths occurring only once. Stated treatment: some 19 received Ad26.COV2.S at low or high dose, single or two shots; 5 received placebo; per-sample allocation not given. It was on day 63 after the first vaccine or placebo injection that samples were taken. Boston provided a donor who was an adult aged 18-55 years.

The chain recombines TRBV5-5 with TRBJ1-1; TRBD1 agrees at 10 bases. The sequences come from peripheral blood, collected in a trial of Ad26.COV2.S vaccine versus placebo. The clonotype was recovered from a person between 18 and 65 years old who received the Ad26.COV2.S COVID-19 vaccine or a placebo. CDR3 loop: CASSNRDRGRNTEAFF. The CDR3 nucleotides read TGTGCCAGCAGCAACCGGGACAGGGGCCGCAACACTGAAGCTTTCTTT.